This entry lists 7 T cell receptor beta chains sequenced from one sample in a study of radiotherapy plus CTLA-4 blockade in lung cancer. Libraries were prepared by immunoSEQ multiplex PCR; TCRdb keeps only in-frame clonotypes and omits some of them. The table lists roughly 45,000 clones, roughly 65% of them singletons. The starting material was peripheral blood, obtained from a patient treated with radiotherapy plus ipilimumab. Receptor source: a human donor with non-small cell lung cancer who had a partial response to radiotherapy plus ipilimumab.

The chain joins TRBV19 to TRBJ1-4; unclear D gene. Germline V gene sequence: CDR1 LNHDA, CDR2 SQIVND (reference sequence). Trimming took 2 bases from V and 3 from J, leaving 10 bases between them. CDR3 size: 15 residues. The CDR3 DNA sequence: TGTGCCAGTAGTATAACTTGGCGGCCTAATGAAAAACTGTTTTTT. This encodes CASSITWRPNEKLFF.

This chain links TRBV2 with TRBJ2-7; D may be TRBD1 (5 bases). The CDR3 extends over 13 amino acids. Germline V lookup: CDR1 SNHLY, CDR2 FYNNEI. The V and J ends lost 5 bases and 2 bases respectively, with 10 bases between them. This CDR3 is CASSLTETYEQYF. In DNA, the CDR3 is TGTGCCAGCAGTCTGACAGAGACCTACGAGCAGTACTTC.

This clone was found once. This chain uses TRBV18 with TRBJ1-1; possibly TRBD1 for D (5 bases). CDR3 length: 15 amino acids. Deletions cut 3 bases from V and 2 bases from J, with 13 bases between. Germline V gives CDR1 KGHSH, CDR2 LQKENI. The chain's CDR3 is CASSPKAGGNTEAFF. In nucleotides, the CDR3 is TGTGCCAGCTCACCGAAGGCCGGGGGAAACACTGAAGCTTTCTTT.

J is TRBJ2-3 and V is TRBV18; 8 nucleotides line up with TRBD2. The CDR3 runs 15 residues. V gave up 4 bases and J gave up 2 bases; unmatched junction bases: 5. Germline lookup yields CDR1 KGHSH and CDR2 LQKENI. The CDR3, as DNA: TGTGCCAGCTCACAAGGCGGGGGGACCACAGATACGCAGTATTTT. It codes for CASSQGGGTTDTQYF.

J is TRBJ2-7 and V is TRBV19; 9 bases match TRBD1. Per the germline V gene, CDR1 is LNHDA and CDR2 is SQIVND (reference sequence). V lost 5 bases, J lost 5 bases, and 13 bases stayed unmatched. CDR3 size: 16 residues. The CDR3 nucleotides are TGTGCCAGTAGTCCTCGTATGGGGACAGGGTACCACGAGCAGTACTTC. Its translation: CASSPRMGTGYHEQYF. The full variable domain, with the rest looked up from reference TRBV19 and TRBJ2-7, is DGGITQSPKYLFRKEGQNVTLSCEQNLNHDAMYWYRQDPGQGLRLIYYSQIVNDFQKGDIAEGYSVSREKKESFPLTVTSAQKNPTAFYLCASSPRMGTGYHEQYFGPGTRLTVT.

This clone was counted many times. V and J are TRBV19 and TRBJ1-1; 9 nucleotides match TRBD1. This CDR3 spans 19 amino acids. V was pared by 8 bases and J by 1 base, with 20 bases of the junction left unmatched. Germline V gives CDR1 LNHDA, CDR2 SQIVND (reference sequence). CDR3 region: CASVAPGQGFLRENTEAFF. CDR3 DNA: TGTGCCAGTGTTGCTCCGGGACAGGGATTTTTACGTGAGAACACTGAAGCTTTCTTT.

In its sample, this clone was seen a few times. The J gene is TRBJ1-4, the V gene TRBV6-1; 7 bases map to TRBD1. This CDR3 contains 15 residues. Germline V gene data show CDR1 as MNHNS and CDR2 as SASEGT. J was trimmed by 8 bases and V by 5 bases; bases with no gene match: 11. CDR3 sequence (DNA): TGTGCCAGCAGTCCCAGGGGGTTCAATGGGGAAAAACTGTTTTTT. Its protein product is CASSPRGFNGEKLFF.